A selection of T cell receptor beta chains follows, all from one sample in a study of spatial heterogeneity in lung cancer. MiXCR, run by TCRdb on the 5' RACE reads, gives a single entry per CDR3 protein. The table lists about 3,500 distinct CDR3 sequences, approximately 16% of them singletons. Sequencing used lung tumor tissue, obtained at surgery. The receptors here all came from a female donor with early-stage non-small cell lung cancer. Each CDR3 is given with its conserved first and last residue. D genes are given only for firm matches. Not all rows give a size; the values are once, few, many and, for expanded clones, a class.

J,size,V,D,DNA,CDR3
TRBJ1-4,many,TRBV7-9,NA,TGTGCCAGCAGCCCCCCCGGGGGGGCAACTAATGAAAAACTGTTTTTT,CASSPPGGATNEKLFF
TRBJ1-4,many,TRBV4-1,TRBD1,TGCGCCAGCAGCCAAGCCGACAGGGCAGCAACTAATGAAAAACTGTTTTTT,CASSQADRAATNEKLFF
TRBJ2-3,large,TRBV5-1,NA,TGCGCCAGCAGCTTGATGGGCGCAGAAAGCACAGATACGCAGTATTTT,CASSLMGAESTDTQYF
TRBJ2-7,few,TRBV20-1,TRBD2,TGCAGTGCCGGAGCGGGGGTAGACGAGCAGTACTTC,CSAGAGVDEQYF
TRBJ2-4,once,TRBV28,NA,TGTGCCAGCACCCGCGTTTCGGTAAACATTCAGTACTTC,CASTRVSVNIQYF
TRBJ1-5,many,TRBV12-3/TRBV12-4,NA,TGTGCCAGCAGTCAAGGACAAGTCAATCAGCCCCAGCATTTT,CASSQGQVNQPQHF
TRBJ2-7,many,TRBV2,NA,TGTGCCAGCAGTGAAGCGCTCCTAACCGGGTCCTCCTACGAGCAGTACTTC,CASSEALLTGSSYEQYF
TRBJ2-3,many,TRBV29-1,TRBD2,TGCAGCGTTAAGACTAGCGGGTACACAGATACGCAGTATTTT,CSVKTSGYTDTQYF
TRBJ2-1,many,TRBV7-6,NA,TGTGCCAGCAGCAGCTCCGGGACGGCCAGCTCCTACAATGAGCAGTTCTTC,CASSSSGTASSYNEQFF
TRBJ2-5,medium-sized,TRBV5-5,NA,TGTGCCAGCAGCCTATGGGCCTACCAAGAGACCCAGTACTTC,CASSLWAYQETQYF
TRBJ2-7,medium-sized,TRBV2,NA,TGTGCCAGCAGTGAAGGAAAGATTGCCCCCGGCGAGCAGTACTTC,CASSEGKIAPGEQYF
TRBJ2-2,medium-sized,TRBV28,NA,TGTGCCAGCAGTTCTGACAGGACGAACACCGGGGAGCTGTTTTTT,CASSSDRTNTGELFF
TRBJ1-4,NA,TRBV28,NA,TGTGCCAGCGGACTCGTACAGGGAGTAAATGAAAAACTGTTTTTT,CASGLVQGVNEKLFF
TRBJ2-2,many,TRBV7-9,NA,TGTGCGAGCTGGGGGGATACGAACACCGGGGAGCTGTTTTTT,CASWGDTNTGELFF
TRBJ2-5,medium-sized,TRBV20-1,NA,TGCAGTGCTAGAGAACGGAGGGAGCAAGAGACCCAGTACTTC,CSARERREQETQYF
TRBJ2-3,medium-sized,TRBV6-5,TRBD1,TGTGCCAGCAGTTACTCCCGGGACAGGGTGGATACGCAGTATTTT,CASSYSRDRVDTQYF
TRBJ2-3,NA,TRBV7-6,NA,TGTGCCAGCAGCTTAGTGCAGGGGAGAACAGATACGCAGTATTTT,CASSLVQGRTDTQYF
TRBJ2-1,NA,TRBV4-2,TRBD1,TGTGCCAGCAGCCAGTACTACCGGGACAGGTATTACAATGAGCAGTTCTTC,CASSQYYRDRYYNEQFF
TRBJ1-4,few,TRBV5-1,TRBD1,TGCGCCAGCCAAAGACAGGGGGGGGAAAAACTGTTTTTT,CASQRQGGEKLFF
TRBJ1-1,many,TRBV12-3/TRBV12-4,NA,TGTGCCAGCAGTTTAATCGAATCCACTGAAGCTTTCTTT,CASSLIESTEAFF
TRBJ2-1,few,TRBV12-5,NA,TGTGCTAGTGGTTTCGGTTACAATGAGCAGTTCTTC,CASGFGYNEQFF
TRBJ1-2,NA,TRBV27,NA,TGTGCCAGCAGTTTAAAGGCGACAGACTATGGCTACACCTTC,CASSLKATDYGYTF
TRBJ2-4,large,TRBV6-6,NA,TGTGCCAGCAGTTACCTGATATCGCTCGGCAAAAACATTCAGTACTTC,CASSYLISLGKNIQYF
TRBJ1-3,medium-sized,TRBV7-9,TRBD1,TGTGCCAGCAGCTCTCGGACAGGGCCAGGAAACACCATATATTTT,CASSSRTGPGNTIYF
TRBJ2-5,medium-sized,TRBV11-2,NA,TGTGCCAGCAGCTTACGGGGGTTCCAAGAGACCCAGTACTTC,CASSLRGFQETQYF
TRBJ2-3,few,TRBV7-2,TRBD2,TGTGCCAGCAGCCCCTTGACTAGCTCGGATACGCAGTATTTT,CASSPLTSSDTQYF
TRBJ1-3,many,TRBV6-5,NA,TGTGCCAGCAGTGGGCTCTCTGGAAACACCATATATTTT,CASSGLSGNTIYF
TRBJ2-2,many,TRBV7-7,TRBD1,TGTGCCAGCAGCTTAGCCACAGGGGTCGGCGGGGAGCTGTTTTTT,CASSLATGVGGELFF
TRBJ1-1,medium-sized,TRBV5-4,NA,TGTGCCAGCAGCTTAGGACGGGCGAACACTGAAGCTTTCTTT,CASSLGRANTEAFF
TRBJ2-1,medium-sized,TRBV5-5,TRBD1,TGTGCCAGCAGCTTGGGACAGGGTCTATACAATGAGCAGTTCTTC,CASSLGQGLYNEQFF
TRBJ2-5,NA,TRBV6-5,NA,TGTGCCAGCAGTTACACTGGCAGGGGTGCGACCCAGTACTTC,CASSYTGRGATQYF
TRBJ1-1,many,TRBV9,NA,TGTGCCAGCAGCGTAGCTCTGGGGCCCACTGAAGCTTTCTTT,CASSVALGPTEAFF
TRBJ1-4,medium-sized,TRBV19,NA,TGTGCCAGTAGTAAATGGGCCAGACATGCAACTAATGAAAAACTGTTTTTT,CASSKWARHATNEKLFF
TRBJ1-6,medium-sized,TRBV5-1,NA,TGCGCCAGCAGCTTGGGACAGAGGAATTCACCCCTCCACTTT,CASSLGQRNSPLHF
TRBJ2-4,medium-sized,TRBV4-1,TRBD2,TGCGCCAGCAGCCAAGTCTCACTAGCGGGGACTATTCAGTACTTC,CASSQVSLAGTIQYF
TRBJ2-6,NA,TRBV18,NA,TGTGCCAGCTCACCAAGGGGCTCTGGGGCCAACGTCCTGACTTTC,CASSPRGSGANVLTF
TRBJ2-1,many,TRBV6-6,TRBD2,TGTGCCAGCACCCCGCTAGCGGGGGGCCTCGGCAATGAGCAGTTCTTC,CASTPLAGGLGNEQFF
TRBJ1-2,medium-sized,TRBV20-1,TRBD1,TGCAGTGCTAGAGCTGGGACAGGGAGGAGCTACACCTTC,CSARAGTGRSYTF
TRBJ2-3,few,TRBV27,NA,TGTGCCAGCAGTTTAGGGGTCACAGATACGCAGTATTTT,CASSLGVTDTQYF
TRBJ1-4,NA,TRBV6-5,TRBD1,TGTGCCAGCCGAAGGGGGCTAACTAATGAAAAACTGTTTTTT,CASRRGLTNEKLFF
TRBJ1-3,NA,TRBV29-1,TRBD1,TGCAGCGTCTCGGACAGGGGTAGGGCCACCATATATTTT,CSVSDRGRATIYF
TRBJ1-1,many,TRBV28,NA,TGTGCCAGCAGTTTATTCCAGGAGGGTTTGAACACTGAAGCTTTCTTT,CASSLFQEGLNTEAFF
TRBJ1-2,many,TRBV14,NA,TGTGCCAGCAGCCAAGGCGGCAGGGACTACTATGGCTACACCTTC,CASSQGGRDYYGYTF
TRBJ2-1,many,TRBV5-5,TRBD2,TGTGCCAGCAGCCGGGGAGCGGGGACGAACAATGAGCAGTTCTTC,CASSRGAGTNNEQFF
TRBJ2-7,medium-sized,TRBV11-2,NA,TGTGCCAGCAGCTTTGGTTCTGGATCCTACGAGCAGTACTTC,CASSFGSGSYEQYF
TRBJ2-3,medium-sized,TRBV4-3,TRBD2,TGCGCCAGCAGCCAAGATAGAGCGGGGGCAGATACGCAGTATTTT,CASSQDRAGADTQYF
TRBJ2-7,medium-sized,TRBV20-1,NA,TGCAGTGCTAGAGATAGGGGTGGGGCAGGGGTCTACGAGCAGTACTTC,CSARDRGGAGVYEQYF
TRBJ2-7,medium-sized,TRBV20-1,TRBD1,TGCAGTGCTAGAGTCGGACGACAGGGGCACTACGAGCAGTACTTC,CSARVGRQGHYEQYF
TRBJ2-7,NA,TRBV12-3/TRBV12-4,NA,TGTGCCAGCAGTTCATCCCAGGGACACGAGCAGTACTTC,CASSSSQGHEQYF
TRBJ2-5,once,TRBV19,NA,TGTGCCAGTAGTATAGCACTCCAAGAGACCCAGTACTTC,CASSIALQETQYF
TRBJ1-5,medium-sized,TRBV5-8,NA,TGTGCCAGCAGCCGCCGGGACCAAGGACCCAGTCAGCCCCAGCATTTT,CASSRRDQGPSQPQHF
TRBJ2-7,many,TRBV7-2,NA,TGTGCCAGCAGCTCTTGGACAGACCACTACGAGCAGTACTTC,CASSSWTDHYEQYF
TRBJ2-5,NA,TRBV18,NA,TGTGCCAGCTCGCCCCTACAGGGAACGGAGGGCTTC,CASSPLQGTEGF
TRBJ2-3,NA,TRBV3-1,NA,TGTGCCAGCAGCCAGAATATAGGCACAGATACGCAGTATTTT,CASSQNIGTDTQYF
TRBJ2-1,medium-sized,TRBV6-2/TRBV6-3,TRBD1,TGTGCCAGCAGTTACCCCAGGGGGTACAATGAGCAGTTCTTC,CASSYPRGYNEQFF
TRBJ1-2,medium-sized,TRBV7-2,TRBD1,TGTGCCAGCAGCTTAGCGCGGACAGGCCTTAATGGCTACACCTTC,CASSLARTGLNGYTF
TRBJ1-1,medium-sized,TRBV29-1,TRBD1,TGCAGCGTTGATGGACAGGCGAACACTGAAGCTTTCTTT,CSVDGQANTEAFF
TRBJ1-5,few,TRBV7-2,NA,TGTGCCAGCAGCTTATTAGGGTCCAATCAGCCCCAGCATTTT,CASSLLGSNQPQHF
TRBJ1-1,medium-sized,TRBV10-3,NA,TGTGCCATCAGTGAGTCGACCTCGAGTCGAGCTTTCTTT,CAISESTSSRAFF